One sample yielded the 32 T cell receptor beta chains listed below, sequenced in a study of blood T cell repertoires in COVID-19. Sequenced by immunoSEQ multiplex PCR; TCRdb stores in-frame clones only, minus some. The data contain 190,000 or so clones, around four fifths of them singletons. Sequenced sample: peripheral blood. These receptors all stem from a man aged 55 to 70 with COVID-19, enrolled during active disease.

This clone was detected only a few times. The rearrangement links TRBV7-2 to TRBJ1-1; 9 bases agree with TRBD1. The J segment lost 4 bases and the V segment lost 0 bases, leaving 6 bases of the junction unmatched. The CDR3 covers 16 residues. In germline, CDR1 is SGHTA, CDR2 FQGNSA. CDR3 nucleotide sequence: TGTGCCAGCAGCTTAGCGGGACAGGGCTTCGGCACTGAAGCTTTCTTT. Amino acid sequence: CASSLAGQGFGTEAFF. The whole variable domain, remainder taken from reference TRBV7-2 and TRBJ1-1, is GAGVSQSPSNKVTEKGKDVELRCDPISGHTALYWYRQSLGQGLEFLIYFQGNSAPDKSGLPSDRFSAERTGGSVSTLTIQRTQQEDSAVYLCASSLAGQGFGTEAFFGQGTRLTVV.

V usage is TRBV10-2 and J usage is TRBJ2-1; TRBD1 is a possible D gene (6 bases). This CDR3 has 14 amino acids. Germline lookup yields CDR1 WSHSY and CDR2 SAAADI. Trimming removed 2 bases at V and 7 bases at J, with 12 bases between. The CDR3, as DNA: TGCGCCAGCAGTGAGACAGGGTCGCAAAATGAGCAGTTCTTC. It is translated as CASSETGSQNEQFF.

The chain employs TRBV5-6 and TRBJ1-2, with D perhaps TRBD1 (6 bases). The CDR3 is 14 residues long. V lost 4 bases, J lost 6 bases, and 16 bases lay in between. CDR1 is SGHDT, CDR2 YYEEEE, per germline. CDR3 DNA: TGTGCCAGCAGCATCCCCGTGGGGGGGCATGGCTACACCTTC. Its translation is CASSIPVGGHGYTF.

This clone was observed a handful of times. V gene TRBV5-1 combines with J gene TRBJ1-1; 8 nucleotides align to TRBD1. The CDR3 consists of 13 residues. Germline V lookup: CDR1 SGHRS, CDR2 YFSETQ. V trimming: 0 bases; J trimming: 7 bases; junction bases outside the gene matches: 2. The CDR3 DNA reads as TGCGCCAGCAGCTTGGGTACAGGGGGTGAAGCTTTCTTT. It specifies CASSLGTGGEAFF.

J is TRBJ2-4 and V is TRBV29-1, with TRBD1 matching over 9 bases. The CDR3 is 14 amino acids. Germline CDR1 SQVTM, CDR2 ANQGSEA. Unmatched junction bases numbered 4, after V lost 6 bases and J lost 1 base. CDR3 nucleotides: TGCAGCGTAGAGACAGGGGGGGCCAAAAACATTCAGTACTTC. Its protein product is CSVETGGAKNIQYF. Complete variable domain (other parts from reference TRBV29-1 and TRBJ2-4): SAVISQKPSRDICQRGTSLTIQCQVDSQVTMMFWYRQQPGQSLTLIATANQGSEATYESGFVIDKFPISRPNLTFSTLTVSNMSPEDSSIYLCSVETGGAKNIQYFGAGTRLSVL.

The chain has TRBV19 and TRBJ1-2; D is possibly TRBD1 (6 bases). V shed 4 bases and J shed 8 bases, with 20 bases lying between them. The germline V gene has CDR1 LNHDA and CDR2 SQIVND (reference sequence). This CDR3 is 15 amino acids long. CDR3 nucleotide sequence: TGTGCCAGTAGTACCCCGACAGGCACCCGGGGAGGCTACACCTTC. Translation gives CASSTPTGTRGGYTF.

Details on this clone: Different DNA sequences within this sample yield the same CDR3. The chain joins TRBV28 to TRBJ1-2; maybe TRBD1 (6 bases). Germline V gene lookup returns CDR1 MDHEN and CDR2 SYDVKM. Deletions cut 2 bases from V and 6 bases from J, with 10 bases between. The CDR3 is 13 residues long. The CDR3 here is CASSLTGGNGYTF. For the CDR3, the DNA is TGTGCCAGCAGTTTAACGGGGGGCAATGGCTACACCTTC.

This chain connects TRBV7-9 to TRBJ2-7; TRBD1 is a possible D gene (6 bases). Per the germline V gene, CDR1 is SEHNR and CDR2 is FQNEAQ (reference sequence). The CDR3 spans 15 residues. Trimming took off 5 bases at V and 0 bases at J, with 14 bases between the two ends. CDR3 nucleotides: TGTGCCAGCAGCCGAGACAGGTTGGGCTCCTACGAGCAGTACTTC. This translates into CASSRDRLGSYEQYF.

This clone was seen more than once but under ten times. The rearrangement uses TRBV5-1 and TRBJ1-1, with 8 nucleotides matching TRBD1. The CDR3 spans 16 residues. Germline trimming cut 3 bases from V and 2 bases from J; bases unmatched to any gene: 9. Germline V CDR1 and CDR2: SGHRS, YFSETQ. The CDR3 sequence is CASSWTQPGGNTEAFF. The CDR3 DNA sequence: TGCGCCAGCAGCTGGACGCAGCCAGGGGGCAACACTGAAGCTTTCTTT.

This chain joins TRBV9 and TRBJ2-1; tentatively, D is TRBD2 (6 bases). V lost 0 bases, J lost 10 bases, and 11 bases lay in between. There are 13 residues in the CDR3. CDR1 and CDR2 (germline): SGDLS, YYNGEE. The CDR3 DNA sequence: TGTGCCAGCAGCGTAGCTCGCGGAGGGGAGCAGTTCTTC. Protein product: CASSVARGGEQFF.

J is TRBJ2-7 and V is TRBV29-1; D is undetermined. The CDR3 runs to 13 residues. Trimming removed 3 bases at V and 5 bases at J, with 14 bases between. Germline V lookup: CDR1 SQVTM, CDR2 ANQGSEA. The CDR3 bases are TGCAGCGTTGAGGAGTCAGCCCTACACGAGCAGTACTTC. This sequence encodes CSVEESALHEQYF.

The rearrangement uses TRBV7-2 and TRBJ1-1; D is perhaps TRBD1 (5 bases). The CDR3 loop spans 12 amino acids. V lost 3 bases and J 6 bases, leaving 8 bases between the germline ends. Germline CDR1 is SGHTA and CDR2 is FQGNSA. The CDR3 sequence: CASSFGGAEAFF. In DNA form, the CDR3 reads TGTGCCAGCAGCTTCGGGGGAGCTGAAGCTTTCTTT.

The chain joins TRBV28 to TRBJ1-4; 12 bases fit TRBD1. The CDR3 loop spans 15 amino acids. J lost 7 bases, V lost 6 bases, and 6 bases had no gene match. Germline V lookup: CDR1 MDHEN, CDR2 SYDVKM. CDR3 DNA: TGTGCCAGCAGGAGGCCGGGACAGGGGGCTGAAAAACTGTTTTTT. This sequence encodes CASRRPGQGAEKLFF. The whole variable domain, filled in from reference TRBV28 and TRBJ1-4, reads DVKVTQSSRYLVKRTGEKVFLECVQDMDHENMFWYRQDPGLGLRLIYFSYDVKMKEKGDIPEGYSVSREKKERFSLILESASTNQTSMYLCASRRPGQGAEKLFFGSGTQLSVL.

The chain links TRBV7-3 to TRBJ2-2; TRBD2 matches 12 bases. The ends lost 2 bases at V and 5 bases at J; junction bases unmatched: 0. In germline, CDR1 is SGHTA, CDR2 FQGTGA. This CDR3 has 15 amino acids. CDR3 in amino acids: CASSLGTSGTGELFF. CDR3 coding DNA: TGTGCCAGCAGCTTAGGGACTAGCGGGACCGGGGAGCTGTTTTTT.

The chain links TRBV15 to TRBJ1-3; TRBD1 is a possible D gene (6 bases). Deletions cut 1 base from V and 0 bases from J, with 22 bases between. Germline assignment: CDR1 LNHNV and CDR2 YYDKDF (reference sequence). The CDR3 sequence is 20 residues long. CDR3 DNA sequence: TGTGCCACCAGCAGAGTAACCAAAAACCCCGGGACACTCTCTGGAAACACCATATATTTT. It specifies CATSRVTKNPGTLSGNTIYF.

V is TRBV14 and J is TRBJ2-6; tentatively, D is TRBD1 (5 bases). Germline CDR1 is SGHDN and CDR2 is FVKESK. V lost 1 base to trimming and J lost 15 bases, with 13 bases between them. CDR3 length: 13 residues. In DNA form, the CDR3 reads TGTGCCAGCAGCCAAGTTGTGGGGCTCCGCCTGACTTTC. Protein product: CASSQVVGLRLTF. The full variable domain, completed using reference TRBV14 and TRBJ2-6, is EAGVTQFPSHSVIEKGQTVTLRCDPISGHDNLYWYRRVMGKEIKFLLHFVKESKQDESGMPNNRFLAERTGGTYSTLKVQPAELEDSGVYFCASSQVVGLRLTFGAGSRLTVL.

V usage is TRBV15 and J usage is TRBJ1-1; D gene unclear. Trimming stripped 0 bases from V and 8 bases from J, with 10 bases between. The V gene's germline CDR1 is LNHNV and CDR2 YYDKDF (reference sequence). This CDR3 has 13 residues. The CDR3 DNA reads TGTGCCACCAGCAGAGATTTGGGGAGGGAAGCTTTCTTT. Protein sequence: CATSRDLGREAFF.

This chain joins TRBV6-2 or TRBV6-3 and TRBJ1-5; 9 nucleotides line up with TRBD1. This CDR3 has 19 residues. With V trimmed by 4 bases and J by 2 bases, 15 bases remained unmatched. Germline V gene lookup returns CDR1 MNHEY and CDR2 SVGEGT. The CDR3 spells CASSSLTGGAVLGNQPQHF. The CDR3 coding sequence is TGTGCCAGCAGTTCCCTGACAGGGGGAGCAGTACTGGGCAATCAGCCCCAGCATTTT.

The DNA for the CDR3 is TGTGCCAGCAGAACTAGCGGGAGTTTCGGCGAGCAGTACTTC. It yields the protein CASRTSGSFGEQYF. The chain combines TRBV27 with TRBJ2-7, with 11 bases identical to TRBD2. The CDR3 consists of 14 residues. The V segment lost 6 bases and the J segment 6 bases; nucleotides outside the gene matches: 7. Germline CDR1 is MNHEY and CDR2 is SMNVEV (reference sequence).

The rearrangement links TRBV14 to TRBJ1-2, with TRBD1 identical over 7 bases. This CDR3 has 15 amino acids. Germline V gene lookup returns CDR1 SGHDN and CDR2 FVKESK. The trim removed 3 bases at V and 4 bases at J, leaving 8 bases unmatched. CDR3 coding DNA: TGTGCCAGCAGCCAGGGGTGGGACAGCTCCTATGGCTACACCTTC. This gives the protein CASSQGWDSSYGYTF.

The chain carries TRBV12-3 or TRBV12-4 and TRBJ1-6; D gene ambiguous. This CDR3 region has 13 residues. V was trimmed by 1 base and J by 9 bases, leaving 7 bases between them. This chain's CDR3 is CASSLVSGSPLHF. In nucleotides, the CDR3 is TGTGCCAGCAGTTTAGTTTCGGGTTCACCCCTCCACTTT.

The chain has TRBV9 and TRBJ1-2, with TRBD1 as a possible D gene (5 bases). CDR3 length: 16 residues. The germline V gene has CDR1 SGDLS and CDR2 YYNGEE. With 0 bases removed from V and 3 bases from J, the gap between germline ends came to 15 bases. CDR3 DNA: TGTGCCAGCAGCGTAGGTCCCTCCGGGACTTACTATGGCTACACCTTC. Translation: CASSVGPSGTYYGYTF.

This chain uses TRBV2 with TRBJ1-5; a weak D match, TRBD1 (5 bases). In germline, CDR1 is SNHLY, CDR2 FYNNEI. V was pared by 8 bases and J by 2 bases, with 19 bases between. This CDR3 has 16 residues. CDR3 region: CASSGGAGTRNQPQHF. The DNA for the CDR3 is TGTGCCAGCTCGGGAGGGGCAGGCACCCGCAATCAGCCCCAGCATTTT.

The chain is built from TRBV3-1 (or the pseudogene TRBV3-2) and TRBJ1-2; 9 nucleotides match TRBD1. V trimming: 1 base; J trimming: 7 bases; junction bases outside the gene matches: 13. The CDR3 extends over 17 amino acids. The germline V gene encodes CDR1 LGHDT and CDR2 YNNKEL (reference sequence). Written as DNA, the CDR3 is TGTGCCAGCAGCCAAGTTTTGACAGGGGGGCCCAGGTGTGGCTACACCTTC. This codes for CASSQVLTGGPRCGYTF.

The chain's CDR3 is CASSYSFGATNEKLFF. The CDR3 DNA follows: TGTGCCAGCAGTTACTCGTTCGGGGCAACTAATGAAAAACTGTTTTTT. This chain uses TRBV6-5 with TRBJ1-4; no firm D call. V gave up 0 bases and J gave up 0 bases, with 8 bases separating them. The CDR3 sequence is 16 residues long. CDR1 is MNHEY, CDR2 SVGAGI, per germline.

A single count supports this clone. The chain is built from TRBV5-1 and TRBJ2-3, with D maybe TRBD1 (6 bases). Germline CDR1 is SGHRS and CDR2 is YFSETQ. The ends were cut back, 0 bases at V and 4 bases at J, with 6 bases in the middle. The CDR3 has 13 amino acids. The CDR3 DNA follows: TGCGCCAGCAGCTTGGACAGGGCAGATACGCAGTATTTT. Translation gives CASSLDRADTQYF.

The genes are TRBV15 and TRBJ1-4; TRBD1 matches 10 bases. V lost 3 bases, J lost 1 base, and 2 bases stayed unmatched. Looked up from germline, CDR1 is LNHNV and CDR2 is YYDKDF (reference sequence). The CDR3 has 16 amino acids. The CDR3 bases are TGTGCCACCAGCAGCTGGACAGGGGGAACTAATGAAAAACTGTTTTTT. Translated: CATSSWTGGTNEKLFF. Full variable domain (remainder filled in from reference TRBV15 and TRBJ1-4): DAMVIQNPRYQVTQFGKPVTLSCSQTLNHNVMYWYQQKSSQAPKLLFHYYDKDFNNEADTPDNFQSRRPNTSFCFLDIRSPGLGDTAMYLCATSSWTGGTNEKLFFGSGTQLSVL.

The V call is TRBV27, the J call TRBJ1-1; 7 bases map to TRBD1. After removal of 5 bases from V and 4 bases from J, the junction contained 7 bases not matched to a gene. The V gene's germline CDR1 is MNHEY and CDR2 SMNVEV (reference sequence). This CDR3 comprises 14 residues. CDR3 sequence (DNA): TGTGCCAGCAGTCCGACAGGGATAATCACTGAAGCTTTCTTT. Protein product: CASSPTGIITEAFF.

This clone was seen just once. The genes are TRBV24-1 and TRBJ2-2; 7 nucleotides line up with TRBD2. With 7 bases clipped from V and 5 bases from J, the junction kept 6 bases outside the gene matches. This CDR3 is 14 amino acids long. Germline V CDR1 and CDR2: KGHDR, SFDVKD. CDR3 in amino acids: CATRASGSTGELFF. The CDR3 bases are TGTGCCACCAGGGCTAGCGGTAGTACCGGGGAGCTGTTTTTT.

The CDR3 bases are TGTGCCAGCAGCCCCGGACAGGGGACTTCCTACGAGCAGTACTTC. Translated: CASSPGQGTSYEQYF. V usage is TRBV6-5 and J usage is TRBJ2-7, with 9 bases aligning to TRBD1. The CDR3 extends over 15 amino acids. CDR1 MNHEY and CDR2 SVGAGI come from the germline V gene. V shed 6 bases, J shed 1 base, and the junction held 7 bases outside the gene matches.

For the CDR3, the DNA is TGTGCCAGCAGTTACTCGATTGGCAGGGGAGCTGGCTACACCTTC. It translates to CASSYSIGRGAGYTF. The chain is built from TRBV6-2 or TRBV6-3 and TRBJ1-2; possible D gene TRBD1, 6 bases. V dropped 0 bases and J dropped 7 bases, with 15 bases sitting between them. The CDR3 runs to 15 residues. Per germline, CDR1 MNHEY and CDR2 SVGEGT.

CDR3 sequence reads: CASSYSKSGQTGVFF. In nucleotides, the CDR3 is TGTGCCAGCAGTTACTCGAAGTCGGGGCAGACGGGGGTTTTCTTT. The rearrangement joins TRBV6-6 to TRBJ1-1; TRBD1 might be the D (5 bases). The germline V gene encodes CDR1 MNHNY and CDR2 SVGAGI (reference sequence). Trimming took off 0 bases at V and 13 bases at J, with 21 bases between the two ends. CDR3 size: 15 residues.